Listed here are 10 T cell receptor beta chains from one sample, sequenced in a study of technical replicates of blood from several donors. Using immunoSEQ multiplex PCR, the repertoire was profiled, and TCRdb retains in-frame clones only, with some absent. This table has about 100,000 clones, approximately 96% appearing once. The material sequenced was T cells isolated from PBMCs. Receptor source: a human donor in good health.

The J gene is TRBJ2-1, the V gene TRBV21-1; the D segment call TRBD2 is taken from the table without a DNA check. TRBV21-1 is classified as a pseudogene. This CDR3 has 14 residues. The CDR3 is CASSKPALYNEQFF. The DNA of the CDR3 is TGTGCCAGCAGCAAACCTGCACTTTACAATGAGCAGTTCTTC.

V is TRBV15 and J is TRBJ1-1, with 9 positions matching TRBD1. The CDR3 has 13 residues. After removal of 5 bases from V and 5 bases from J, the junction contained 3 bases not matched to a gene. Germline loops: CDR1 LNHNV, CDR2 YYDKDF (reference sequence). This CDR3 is CATSRTGDTEAFF. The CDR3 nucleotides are TGTGCCACCAGCCGGACAGGGGATACTGAAGCTTTCTTT.

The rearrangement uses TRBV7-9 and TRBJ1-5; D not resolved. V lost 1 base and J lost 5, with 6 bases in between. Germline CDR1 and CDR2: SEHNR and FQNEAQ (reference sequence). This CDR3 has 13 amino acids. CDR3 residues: CASSLDSYQPQHF. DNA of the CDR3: TGTGCCAGCAGCTTAGACAGCTATCAGCCCCAGCATTTT.

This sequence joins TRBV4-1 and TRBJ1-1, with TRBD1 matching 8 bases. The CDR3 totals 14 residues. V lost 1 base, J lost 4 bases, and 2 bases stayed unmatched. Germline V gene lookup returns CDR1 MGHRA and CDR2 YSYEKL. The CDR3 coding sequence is TGCGCCAGCAGCCAAGTACAGGGGGGCACTGAAGCTTTCTTT. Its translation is CASSQVQGGTEAFF.

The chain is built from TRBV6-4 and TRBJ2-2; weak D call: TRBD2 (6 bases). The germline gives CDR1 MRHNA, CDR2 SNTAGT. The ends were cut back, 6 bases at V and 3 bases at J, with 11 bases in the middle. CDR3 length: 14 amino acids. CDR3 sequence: CASSAREDTGELFF. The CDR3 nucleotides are TGTGCCAGCAGCGCGAGGGAGGACACCGGGGAGCTGTTTTTT.

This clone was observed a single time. This chain's CDR3 is CASSRTGESGYTF. CDR3 coding DNA: TGCGCCAGCAGCCGGACAGGGGAATCTGGCTACACCTTC. The chain is built from TRBV4-1 and TRBJ1-2; 9 bases map to TRBD1. Germline V gene sequence: CDR1 MGHRA, CDR2 YSYEKL. This CDR3 spans 13 amino acids. V lost 4 bases, J lost 7 bases, and 4 bases stayed unmatched.

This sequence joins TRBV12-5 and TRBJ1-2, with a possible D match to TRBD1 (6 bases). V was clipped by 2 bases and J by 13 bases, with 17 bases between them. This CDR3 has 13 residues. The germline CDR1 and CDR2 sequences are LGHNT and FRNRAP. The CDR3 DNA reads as TGTGCTAGTGGTTTGATCGGACAGCCCAAAGGCACCTTC. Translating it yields CASGLIGQPKGTF.

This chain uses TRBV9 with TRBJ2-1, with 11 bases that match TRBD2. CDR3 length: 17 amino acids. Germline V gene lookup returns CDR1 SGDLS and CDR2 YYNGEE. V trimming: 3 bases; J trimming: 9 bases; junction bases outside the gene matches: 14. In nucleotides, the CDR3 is TGTGCCAGCAGCGCCGGGACTAGCGGAGAGGGCCGCGCTGAGCAGTTCTTC. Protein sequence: CASSAGTSGEGRAEQFF. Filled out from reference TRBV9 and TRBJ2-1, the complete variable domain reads DSGVTQTPKHLITATGQRVTLRCSPRSGDLSVYWYQQSLDQGLQFLIQYYNGEERAKGNILERFSAQQFPDLHSELNLSSLELGDSALYFCASSAGTSGEGRAEQFFGPGTRLTVL.

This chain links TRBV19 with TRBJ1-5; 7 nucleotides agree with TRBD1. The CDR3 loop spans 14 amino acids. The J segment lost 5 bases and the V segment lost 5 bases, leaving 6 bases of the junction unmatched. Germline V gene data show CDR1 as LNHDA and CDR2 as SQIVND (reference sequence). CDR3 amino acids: CASSHRDRDQPQHF. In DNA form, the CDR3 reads TGTGCCAGTAGTCACCGGGACAGAGATCAGCCCCAGCATTTT.

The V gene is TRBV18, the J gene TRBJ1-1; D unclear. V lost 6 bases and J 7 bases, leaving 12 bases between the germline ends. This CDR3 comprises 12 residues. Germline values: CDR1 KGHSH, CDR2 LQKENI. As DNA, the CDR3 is TGTGCCAGCTCCCCAACGGGGTTTGAAGCTTTCTTT. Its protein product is CASSPTGFEAFF.